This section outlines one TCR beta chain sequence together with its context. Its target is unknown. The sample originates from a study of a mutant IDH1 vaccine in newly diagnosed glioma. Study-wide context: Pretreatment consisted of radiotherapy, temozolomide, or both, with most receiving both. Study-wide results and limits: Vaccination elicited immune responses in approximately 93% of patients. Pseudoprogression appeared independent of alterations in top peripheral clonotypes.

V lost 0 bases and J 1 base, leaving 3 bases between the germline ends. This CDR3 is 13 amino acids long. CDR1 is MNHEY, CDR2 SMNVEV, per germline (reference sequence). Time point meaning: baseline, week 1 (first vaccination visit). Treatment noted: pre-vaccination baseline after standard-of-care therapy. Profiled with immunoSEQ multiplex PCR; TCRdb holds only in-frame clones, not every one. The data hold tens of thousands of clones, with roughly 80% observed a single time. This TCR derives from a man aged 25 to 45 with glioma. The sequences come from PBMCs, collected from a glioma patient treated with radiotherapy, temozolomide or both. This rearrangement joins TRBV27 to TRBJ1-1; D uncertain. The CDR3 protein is CASSLSENTEAFF. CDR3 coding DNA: TGTGCCAGCAGTTTATCCGAGAACACTGAAGCTTTCTTT.